Each of the 20 T cell receptor beta chains below was sequenced from the same sample in a study of cytomegalovirus exposure and HLA in healthy donors. It was with 60 Vbeta and 13 Jbeta primers that the PCR ran. TCRdb's table, derived via immunoSEQ multiplex PCR, lists solely in-frame clones and lacks some. Altogether roughly 160,000 clones are present, roughly 81% being singletons, with the ten largest covering approximately 2.5%. The sample was PBMCs. These receptors came from a man aged 25-45 years in good health and CMV-seropositive.

This rearrangement joins TRBV6-5 to TRBJ1-5; 7 nucleotides agree with TRBD1. The ends lost 6 bases at V and 1 base at J; junction bases unmatched: 3. Germline CDR1 is MNHEY and CDR2 is SVGAGI. The CDR3 is 14 amino acids. CDR3 residues: CASRVTGSNQPQHF. The CDR3 bases are TGTGCCAGCAGGGTGACAGGGAGCAATCAGCCCCAGCATTTT.

The rearrangement uses TRBV4-1 and TRBJ2-7, with 7 bases matching TRBD2. CDR3 size: 15 residues. With V trimmed by 2 bases and J by 3 bases, 7 bases remained unmatched. Germline V gene sequence: CDR1 MGHRA, CDR2 YSYEKL. CDR3 region: CASSQPPAGVYEQYF. CDR3 coding DNA: TGCGCCAGCAGCCAACCCCCGGCGGGAGTCTACGAGCAGTACTTC.

This clone was picked up many times. This chain uses TRBV4-3 with TRBJ1-5, with TRBD1 identical over 7 bases. From germline, CDR1 is LGHNA and CDR2 YSLEER. The CDR3 extends over 16 amino acids. With V trimmed by 3 bases and J by 2 bases, 7 bases remained unmatched. The CDR3 loop reads CASSQGTGEGNQPQHF. The CDR3 DNA reads as TGCGCCAGCAGCCAGGGAACAGGGGAAGGCAATCAGCCCCAGCATTTT.

The rearrangement joins TRBV18 to TRBJ2-2, with D perhaps TRBD2 (5 bases). Trimming shortened V by 8 bases and J by 0 bases, and 10 bases separated the two germline ends. The CDR3 covers 14 residues. CDR1 and CDR2 from the germline V gene are KGHSH and LQKENI. In nucleotides, the CDR3 is TGTGCCAGCGAGGGTCAGGCGAACACCGGGGAGCTGTTTTTT. Amino acids: CASEGQANTGELFF.

V and J are TRBV21-1 and TRBJ2-7; the D call in the table, TRBD1, was not verified against the DNA. TRBV21-1 represents a pseudogene. The CDR3 has 14 residues. The CDR3 loop is CASSKSRGWYEQYV. The CDR3 region has the DNA TGTGCCAGCAGCAAGTCCAGGGGCTGGTACGAGCAGTACGTC.

V usage is TRBV9 and J usage is TRBJ1-2, with 7 bases matching TRBD1. V was clipped by 6 bases and J by 6 bases; unmatched bases: 5. CDR1 and CDR2 from the germline V gene are SGDLS and YYNGEE. This CDR3 region has 12 residues. DNA for the CDR3: TGTGCCAGCACGGGAACAGGGGATGGCTACACCTTC. Residues: CASTGTGDGYTF.

This clone was counted once. The chain combines TRBV18 with TRBJ1-1; D call uncertain. CDR3 length: 13 amino acids. V shed 4 bases and J shed 4 bases, with 10 bases lying between them. Germline V gives CDR1 KGHSH, CDR2 LQKENI. The chain's CDR3 is CASSQGGSTEAFF. CDR3 sequence (DNA): TGTGCCAGCTCACAGGGAGGTAGCACTGAAGCTTTCTTT.

This chain joins TRBV7-2 and TRBJ2-1; no firm D call. This CDR3 has 13 amino acids. The germline gives CDR1 SGHTA, CDR2 FQGNSA. V lost 5 bases to trimming and J lost 4 bases, with 9 bases between them. CDR3 in DNA: TGTGCCAGCAGCCACCCAGTTTACAATGAGCAGTTCTTC. This gives the protein CASSHPVYNEQFF.

The gene calls are TRBV5-6 and TRBJ2-3; 8 nucleotides align to TRBD2. CDR1 is SGHDT and CDR2 is YYEEEE in the germline V gene. This CDR3 spans 16 amino acids. The V segment lost 1 base and the J segment 4 bases; nucleotides outside the gene matches: 8. The DNA of the CDR3 is TGTGCCAGCAGCTTGATCCCAGCGGGAGTGGCAGATACGCAGTATTTT. Amino acids: CASSLIPAGVADTQYF. The whole variable domain, remainder taken from reference TRBV5-6 and TRBJ2-3, is DAGVTQSPTHLIKTRGQQVTLRCSPKSGHDTVSWYQQALGQGPQFIFQYYEEEERQRGNFPDRFSGHQFPNYSSELNVNALLLGDSALYLCASSLIPAGVADTQYFGPGTRLTVL.

The V call is TRBV5-4, the J call TRBJ2-7; 11 bases are a match to TRBD2. The V gene end was trimmed by 4 bases and the J gene end by 0 bases; junction bases not matched to a gene: 9. The germline gives CDR1 SGHNT, CDR2 YYREEE (reference sequence). The CDR3 runs 17 residues. The CDR3 nucleotides are TGTGCCAGCAGCATACGGACTAGCGGGCCGATCTCCTACGAGCAGTACTTC. This gives the protein CASSIRTSGPISYEQYF.

The rearrangement links TRBV6-5 to TRBJ2-4; 9 nucleotides match TRBD1. Germline-derived CDR1 and CDR2 are MNHEY and SVGAGI. J gave up 5 bases and V 6 bases, and 5 bases lay outside the gene matches. The CDR3 length is 14 residues. CDR3 residues: CASRDGTGQNIQYF. CDR3 DNA sequence: TGTGCCAGCAGGGATGGGACAGGGCAAAACATTCAGTACTTC.

J is TRBJ2-5 and V is TRBV4-2, with 7 nucleotides matching TRBD1. The CDR3 has 17 amino acids. Germline trimming cut 2 bases from V and 1 base from J; bases unmatched to any gene: 10. Germline values: CDR1 LGHNA, CDR2 YNFKEQ. DNA for the CDR3: TGTGCCAGCAGCCAACAGGAACAGGGGTTAGGCCAAGAGACCCAGTACTTC. The encoded protein is CASSQQEQGLGQETQYF.

The J gene is TRBJ2-2, the V gene TRBV5-4, with D possibly TRBD1 on 6 matching bases. V was shortened by 2 bases and J by 7 bases, with 15 bases between the two germline ends. This CDR3 is built from 15 residues. Germline V gives CDR1 SGHNT, CDR2 YYREEE (reference sequence). CDR3: CASSLWGQRGGELFF. CDR3 nucleotides: TGTGCCAGCAGCTTATGGGGACAACGGGGCGGGGAGCTGTTTTTT.

This chain joins TRBV14 and TRBJ2-3; possible D gene TRBD2, 6 bases. Germline values: CDR1 SGHDN, CDR2 FVKESK. The ends were cut back, 1 base at V and 2 bases at J, with 13 bases in the middle. The CDR3 loop spans 16 amino acids. The CDR3 here is CASSQGLGEVTDTQYF. The CDR3 region has the DNA TGTGCCAGCAGCCAAGGTTTGGGGGAGGTCACAGATACGCAGTATTTT.

CDR3: CASSVSSGTYNEQFF. The CDR3 DNA reads as TGTGCCAGCAGCGTTTCTAGCGGAACCTACAATGAGCAGTTCTTC. The gene calls are TRBV7-3 and TRBJ2-1; TRBD2 agrees at 7 bases. Looked up from germline, CDR1 is SGHTA and CDR2 is FQGTGA. Trimming took 5 bases from V and 2 from J; bases not matched to a gene: 6. The CDR3 covers 15 residues.

Details on this clone: The same CDR3 can be traced to other DNA sequences in this sample. The J gene is TRBJ2-1, the V gene TRBV9; TRBD1 aligns across 8 bases. J gave up 0 bases and V 3 bases, and 2 bases lay outside the gene matches. CDR1 SGDLS and CDR2 YYNGEE come from the germline V gene. The CDR3 is made up of 15 amino acids. CDR3 region: CASSGGTGSYNEQFF. The CDR3 nucleotides are TGTGCCAGCAGCGGGGGGACAGGCTCCTACAATGAGCAGTTCTTC. Filled out from reference TRBV9 and TRBJ2-1, the complete variable domain reads DSGVTQTPKHLITATGQRVTLRCSPRSGDLSVYWYQQSLDQGLQFLIQYYNGEERAKGNILERFSAQQFPDLHSELNLSSLELGDSALYFCASSGGTGSYNEQFFGPGTRLTVL.

The J gene is TRBJ2-7, the V gene TRBV19; 8 bases align to TRBD1. The CDR3 covers 15 residues. Germline V gene sequence: CDR1 LNHDA, CDR2 SQIVND (reference sequence). Unmatched junction bases numbered 4, after V lost 1 base and J lost 2 bases. The CDR3 sequence: CASSIGQGWAYEQYF. Written as DNA, the CDR3 is TGTGCCAGTAGTATAGGACAGGGGTGGGCCTACGAGCAGTACTTC.

This chain connects TRBV30 to TRBJ2-7; TRBD1 agrees at 9 bases. Germline V gives CDR1 GTSNPN, CDR2 SVGIG (reference sequence). V dropped 4 bases and J dropped 6; count of bases not matched to a gene: 10. The CDR3 has 14 residues. The CDR3 here is CAWNGGTGSLEQYF. Written as DNA, the CDR3 is TGTGCCTGGAATGGGGGGACAGGGTCCCTCGAGCAGTACTTC. Combining the CDR3 with reference TRBV30 and TRBJ2-7 gives the whole variable domain SQTIHQWPATLVQPVGSPLSLECTVEGTSNPNLYWYRQAAGRGLQLLFYSVGIGQISSEVPQNLSASRPQDRQFILSSKKLLLSDSGFYLCAWNGGTGSLEQYFGPGTRLTVT.

The chain recombines TRBV4-3 with TRBJ2-1, with 10 positions matching TRBD2. This CDR3 spans 16 amino acids. In germline, CDR1 is LGHNA, CDR2 YSLEER. V lost 0 bases and J lost 4; bases outside the gene matches: 3. Written as DNA, the CDR3 is TGCGCCAGCAGCCAAGAGGCTAGCGGGAGTTACAATGAGCAGTTCTTC. This translates into CASSQEASGSYNEQFF.

The rearrangement joins TRBV19 to TRBJ2-1, with 8 bases matching TRBD2. The germline V gene encodes CDR1 LNHDA and CDR2 SQIVND (reference sequence). Trimming at V came to 4 bases and at J to 7 bases, leaving 15 bases not matched to a gene. The CDR3 is 17 residues long. CDR3 protein: CASSTKAGALNRNEQFF. CDR3 DNA sequence: TGTGCCAGTAGTACTAAAGCGGGAGCTCTTAATAGGAATGAGCAGTTCTTC.